The rows below give T cell receptor beta chains drawn from one sample of a study of graft-versus-host responses after intestinal transplantation. Assay: immunoSEQ multiplex PCR; the TCRdb copy retains only in-frame clones and omits some. The table has about 88,000 clones, under 90% seen once. Which antigens these TCRs recognize remains unknown. The sample here was unstimulated CD4+ T cells sorted from spleen or lymph node cells, taken before intestinal transplant. The receptors shown here come from a human donor who received an intestinal transplant. Both conserved end residues are part of each CDR3. Fields, in order: J gene, D gene, clone size, CDR3 length, V gene, CDR3 protein, CDR3 DNA. The D gene is left open where the match is weak. Expanded clones get a size class; other rows say once, few or many, or leave the size out.

TRBJ1-1 - - 14 TRBV15 CATSRDRADTEAFF TGTGCCACCAGCCGCGATAGAGCGGACACTGAAGCTTTCTTT
TRBJ1-1 - - 15 TRBV5-1 CASSLEPGTYTEAFF TGCGCCAGCAGCTTAGAACCCGGGACTTACACTGAAGCTTTCTTT
TRBJ1-2 - - 12 TRBV29-1 CSVVPRSGGYTF TGCAGCGTTGTACCCAGGTCTGGTGGCTACACCTTC
TRBJ2-1 TRBD2 - 16 TRBV5-1 CASSLAGLVGGSEQFF TGCGCCAGCAGCTTGGCGGGACTAGTCGGGGGCAGTGAGCAGTTCTTC
TRBJ1-4 TRBD1 - 16 TRBV9 CASSVVGQDPYEKLFF TGTGCCAGCAGCGTAGTGGGACAGGATCCCTATGAAAAACTGTTTTTT
TRBJ1-2 - - 15 TRBV5-6 CASSFRAGLSYGYTF TGTGCCAGCAGCTTCCGCGCGGGGCTAAGCTATGGCTACACCTTC
TRBJ1-1 - - 12 TRBV5-1 CASTRQTQEAFF TGCGCCAGCACCCGACAGACCCAAGAAGCTTTCTTT
TRBJ1-6 TRBD1 few 15 TRBV9 CASSPETGSNSPLHF TGTGCCAGCAGCCCCGAGACAGGGTCCAATTCACCCCTCCACTTT
TRBJ2-2 TRBD2 - 14 TRBV14 CASRTSGGTGELFF TGTGCCAGCAGGACTAGCGGGGGAACCGGGGAGCTGTTTTTT
TRBJ2-5 TRBD2 - 16 TRBV2 CASSAWAGGAAETQYF TGTGCCAGCAGTGCCTGGGCGGGGGGGGCCGCGGAGACCCAGTACTTC
TRBJ1-1 - - 14 TRBV5-1 CASSFTPGDAEAFF TGCGCCAGCAGTTTCACACCAGGGGACGCTGAAGCTTTCTTT
TRBJ2-3 - - 16 TRBV9 CASSTQWGPWGDTQYF TGTGCCAGCAGCACTCAGTGGGGCCCTTGGGGTGATACGCAGTATTTT
TRBJ2-7 - - 12 TRBV5-8 CASSSNRGEQYF TGTGCCAGCAGCTCCAACCGCGGCGAGCAGTACTTC
TRBJ2-7 TRBD2 - 15 TRBV4-1 CASSQALGGSYEQYF TGCGCCAGCAGCCAAGCCCTGGGGGGGTCCTACGAGCAGTACTTC
TRBJ1-6 - - 14 TRBV19 CASTRAGIDSPLHF TGTGCCAGTACGAGGGCAGGAATTGATTCACCCCTCCACTTT
TRBJ2-3 - - 13 TRBV10-3 CAIRYGGADTQYF TGTGCCATCAGATACGGAGGGGCGGATACGCAGTATTTT
TRBJ2-7 - - 13 TRBV7-3 CASSLGGGTEQYF TGTGCCAGCAGCTTAGGAGGAGGAACCGAGCAGTACTTC
TRBJ2-6 - - 16 TRBV5-1 CASSGGTASGANVLTF TGCGCCAGCAGCGGGGGGACAGCCTCTGGGGCCAACGTCCTGACTTTC
TRBJ1-2 - - 12 TRBV27 CASSSGVGGYTF TGTGCCAGCAGTTCAGGGGTCGGTGGCTACACCTTC
TRBJ1-2 - - 14 TRBV5-1 CASSAITGSYGYTF TGCGCCAGCAGCGCAATAACAGGGTCCTATGGCTACACCTTC
TRBJ2-7 - - 12 TRBV7-9 CASSSSPYEQYF TGTGCCAGCAGCTCGTCCCCCTACGAGCAGTACTTC
TRBJ2-7 TRBD1 - 15 TRBV11-2 CASRVGDRNSYEQYF TGTGCCAGCCGCGTGGGGGACAGGAACTCCTACGAGCAGTACTTC
TRBJ2-2 TRBD1 - 14 TRBV2 CAGGGTGAAGELFF TGTGCCGGGGGGGGGACAGGGGCGGCCGGGGAGCTGTTTTTT
TRBJ2-3 TRBD1 - 14 TRBV5-1 CASSPGGATDTQYF TGCGCCAGCAGCCCAGGGGGCGCGACAGATACGCAGTATTTT
TRBJ1-1 - - 15 TRBV18 CASSIIQAINTEAFF TGTGCCAGCTCAATCATCCAGGCGATAAACACTGAAGCTTTCTTT
TRBJ1-5 - - 15 TRBV2 CASSEYSVSNQPQHF TGTGCCAGCAGTGAGTACTCTGTTAGCAATCAGCCCCAGCATTTT
TRBJ1-3 - - 17 TRBV4-1 CASSQREPGLMRNTIYF TGCGCCAGCAGCCAACGGGAACCGGGACTGATGAGAAACACCATATATTTT
TRBJ2-3 TRBD2 - 14 TRBV6-1 CASVRTSGTDTQYF TGTGCCAGCGTGAGGACTAGCGGTACAGATACGCAGTATTTT
TRBJ2-3 - - 15 TRBV9 CASSVSGVSTDTQYF TGTGCCAGCAGCGTGTCCGGGGTAAGCACAGATACGCAGTATTTT
TRBJ1-2 TRBD1 - 15 TRBV6-1 CASTPGTGSLYGYTF TGTGCCAGCACTCCCGGGACAGGGTCCCTCTATGGCTACACCTTC
TRBJ1-1 TRBD1 - 15 TRBV11-1 CASSPRGQRNTEAFF TGTGCCAGCAGCCCGCGGGGACAGAGGAACACTGAAGCTTTCTTT
TRBJ1-1 - - 19 TRBV23-1 CASSQSLVLDPEVETEAFF TGCGCCAGCAGTCAATCGCTAGTTTTGGACCCGGAGGTAGAGACTGAAGCTTTCTTT
TRBJ1-3 - - 13 TRBV2 CASTRGSGNTIYF TGTGCCAGCACTCGAGGCTCTGGAAACACCATATATTTT
TRBJ2-3 - - 13 TRBV7-9 CASSLTGLDTQYF TGTGCCAGCAGCTTAACGGGTCTAGATACGCAGTATTTT
TRBJ1-2 - - 11 TRBV2 CASMVRDGYTF TGTGCCAGCATGGTCCGAGATGGCTACACCTTC
TRBJ1-2 - - 13 TRBV6-1 CASSGGGNYGYTF TGTGCCAGCAGTGGGGGCGGTAACTATGGCTACACCTTC
TRBJ2-5 - few 15 TRBV2 CASLRTGAGVETQYF TGTGCCAGCCTTCGGACTGGTGCCGGGGTGGAGACCCAGTACTTC
TRBJ1-6 - - 15 TRBV7-9 CASSPGQPENSPLHF TGTGCCAGCAGCCCCGGACAGCCCGAAAATTCACCCCTCCACTTT
TRBJ1-4 TRBD1 once 16 TRBV7-2 CASSLSLDRLGEKLFF TGTGCCAGCAGCCTATCGCTGGACAGGTTGGGGGAAAAACTGTTTTTT
TRBJ2-5 - - 15 TRBV2 CASSPLTGPGVDQYF TGTGCCAGCAGCCCCCTTACGGGCCCAGGGGTGGACCAGTACTTC
TRBJ1-3 TRBD1 - 16 TRBV5-1 CASSRSGQSSGNTIYF TGCGCCAGCAGCCGATCGGGACAGTCCTCTGGAAACACCATATATTTT
TRBJ1-4 - once 16 TRBV12-2 CASRLHLYRGREKLFF TGTGCAAGTCGCTTACATCTCTACAGGGGGCGAGAAAAACTGTTTTTT
TRBJ2-6 TRBD2 - 15 TRBV27 CASSPQGLGANVLTF TGTGCCAGCAGTCCTCAGGGACTAGGGGCCAACGTCCTGACTTTC
TRBJ2-5 - - 14 TRBV19 CATRRGISQETQYF TGTGCCACCCGCCGCGGGATCAGCCAAGAGACCCAGTACTTC
TRBJ1-2 TRBD1 - 15 TRBV2 CASSEDSGTAYGYTF TGTGCCAGCAGTGAAGATTCCGGGACAGCCTATGGCTACACCTTC
TRBJ2-7 TRBD1 once 16 TRBV5-4 CASSRPGQGTLYEQYF TGTGCCAGCAGCCGTCCGGGACAGGGGACCCTCTACGAGCAGTACTTC
TRBJ1-6 TRBD1 - 14 TRBV11-2 CASSLQGRNSPLHF TGTGCCAGCAGCCTACAGGGGAGAAATTCACCCCTCCACTTT
TRBJ1-1 - - 14 TRBV19 CASSPGRTYGEAFF TGTGCCAGTAGTCCCGGGAGGACCTACGGAGAAGCTTTCTTT
TRBJ1-5 - few 14 TRBV6-1 CASRGGPRNQPQHF TGTGCCAGCAGAGGCGGGCCGCGGAATCAGCCCCAGCATTTT
TRBJ2-3 - - 14 TRBV6-1 CASSGRGGADTQYF TGTGCCAGCAGTGGCAGGGGTGGGGCAGATACGCAGTATTTT
TRBJ1-2 - - 13 TRBV9 CASCGANSYGYTF TGTGCCAGCTGCGGGGCAAACTCCTATGGCTACACCTTC
TRBJ1-3 - - 14 TRBV7-9 CASSLTGSRNTIYF TGTGCCAGCAGCTTAACAGGGTCTCGGAACACCATATATTTT